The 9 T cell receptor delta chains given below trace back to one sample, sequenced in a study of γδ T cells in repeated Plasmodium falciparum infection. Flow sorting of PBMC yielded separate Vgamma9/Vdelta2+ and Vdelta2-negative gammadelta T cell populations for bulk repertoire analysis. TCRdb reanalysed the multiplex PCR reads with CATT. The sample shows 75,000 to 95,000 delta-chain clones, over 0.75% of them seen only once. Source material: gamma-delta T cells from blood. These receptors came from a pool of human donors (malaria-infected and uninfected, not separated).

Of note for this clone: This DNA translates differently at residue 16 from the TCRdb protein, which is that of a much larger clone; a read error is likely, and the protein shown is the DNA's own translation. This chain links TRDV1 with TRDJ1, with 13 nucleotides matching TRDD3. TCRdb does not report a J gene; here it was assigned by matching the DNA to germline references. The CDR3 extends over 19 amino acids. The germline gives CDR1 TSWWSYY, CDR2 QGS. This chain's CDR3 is CALNHKANWGIRPTDRLIF. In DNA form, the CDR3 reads TGTGCTCTCAATCACAAGGCAAACTGGGGGATACGGCCCACCGATAGACTCATCTTT.

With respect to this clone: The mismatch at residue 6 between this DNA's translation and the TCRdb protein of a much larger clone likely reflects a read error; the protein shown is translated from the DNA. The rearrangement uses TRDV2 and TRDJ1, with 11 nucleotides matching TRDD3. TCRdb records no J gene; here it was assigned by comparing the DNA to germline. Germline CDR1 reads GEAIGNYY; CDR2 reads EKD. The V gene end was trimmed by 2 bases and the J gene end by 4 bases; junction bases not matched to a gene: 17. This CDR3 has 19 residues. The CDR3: CACDIAVPGGYRESDKLIF. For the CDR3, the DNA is TGTGCCTGTGACATTGCCGTACCTGGGGGATACCGAGAGAGCGATAAACTCATCTTT.

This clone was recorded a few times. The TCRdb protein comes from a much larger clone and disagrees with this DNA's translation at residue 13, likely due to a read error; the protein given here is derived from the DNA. CDR3 coding DNA: TGTGCTCTTGGGGAAAGCGGATCATTCCTAAGGAGGAGGATGGGGGGATCGAGGCCCGATGAAGCGGCACAACTCTTCTTT. Translated, it gives CALGESGSFLRRRMGGSRPDEAAQLFF. This rearrangement joins TRDV1 to TRDJ2; the D gene is possibly TRDD3 (7 bases). This CDR3 region has 27 residues. Trimming took off 2 bases at V and 8 bases at J, with 51 bases between the two ends. Germline CDR1 is TSWWSYY and CDR2 is QGS.

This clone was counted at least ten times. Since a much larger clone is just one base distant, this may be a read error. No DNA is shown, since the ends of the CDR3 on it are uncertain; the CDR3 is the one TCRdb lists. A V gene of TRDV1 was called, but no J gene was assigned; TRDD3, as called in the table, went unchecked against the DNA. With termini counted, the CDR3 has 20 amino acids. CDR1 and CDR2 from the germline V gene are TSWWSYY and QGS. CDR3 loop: CALGEKGLPVFWGTTIKLIF.

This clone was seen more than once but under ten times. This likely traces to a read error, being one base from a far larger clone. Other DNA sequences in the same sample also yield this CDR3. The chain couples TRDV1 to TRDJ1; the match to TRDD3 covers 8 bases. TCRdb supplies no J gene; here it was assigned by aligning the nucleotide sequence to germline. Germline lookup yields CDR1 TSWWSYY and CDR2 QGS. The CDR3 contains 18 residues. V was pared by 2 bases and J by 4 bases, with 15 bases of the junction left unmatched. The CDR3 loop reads CALGEARTRDGGCDKLIF. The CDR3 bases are TGTGCTCTTGGGGAAGCCCGAACGAGGGATGGGGGATGCGATAAACTCATCTTT.

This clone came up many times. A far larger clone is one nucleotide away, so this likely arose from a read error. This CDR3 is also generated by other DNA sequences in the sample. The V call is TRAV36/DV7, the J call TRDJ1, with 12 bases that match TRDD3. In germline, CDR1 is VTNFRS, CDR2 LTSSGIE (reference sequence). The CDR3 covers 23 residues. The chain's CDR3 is CAVEGFARRNYWGILRYTDKLIF. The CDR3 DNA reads TGTGCTGTGGAAGGGTTTGCGCGACGAAACTACTGGGGGATACTTAGGTACACCGATAAACTTATCTTT.

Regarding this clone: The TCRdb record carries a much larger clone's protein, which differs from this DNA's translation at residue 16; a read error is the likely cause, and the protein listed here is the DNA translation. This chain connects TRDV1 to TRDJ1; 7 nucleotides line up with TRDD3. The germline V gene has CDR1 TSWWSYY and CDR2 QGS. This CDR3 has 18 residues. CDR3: CALELPGDSQLPARKPIF. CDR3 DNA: TGTGCTCTTGAGCTCCCTGGGGATAGTCAGCTCCCTGCACGGAAACCCATCTTT.

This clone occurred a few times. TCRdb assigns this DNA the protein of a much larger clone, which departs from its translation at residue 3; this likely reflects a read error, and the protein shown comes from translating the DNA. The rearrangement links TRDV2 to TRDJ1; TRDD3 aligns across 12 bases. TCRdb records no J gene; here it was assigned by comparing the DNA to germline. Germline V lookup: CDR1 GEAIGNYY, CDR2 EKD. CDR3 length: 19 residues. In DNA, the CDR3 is TGTGCCCGTGACACCGTACTGGGGGATACCTTCCGGCGGACCGATAAACTCATCTTT. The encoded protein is CARDTVLGDTFRRTDKLIF.

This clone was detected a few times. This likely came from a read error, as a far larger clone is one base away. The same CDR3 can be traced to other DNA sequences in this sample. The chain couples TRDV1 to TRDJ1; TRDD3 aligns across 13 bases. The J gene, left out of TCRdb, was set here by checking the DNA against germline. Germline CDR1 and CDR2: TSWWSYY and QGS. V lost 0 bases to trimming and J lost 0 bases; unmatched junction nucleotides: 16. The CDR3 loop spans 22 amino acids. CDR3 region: CALGELGSSRTGGYVDTDKLIF. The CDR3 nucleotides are TGTGCTCTTGGGGAACTGGGATCAAGTCGTACTGGGGGATACGTTGACACCGATAAACTCATCTTT.